The 27 T cell receptor beta chains presented below share a single source sample, sequenced in a study of blood T cell repertoires in COVID-19. TCRdb's table, derived via immunoSEQ multiplex PCR, lists solely in-frame clones and lacks some. The data show about 300,000 clones, more than 70% seen once. The sequenced material came from peripheral blood. The receptors here all came from a woman in her twenties or thirties with COVID-19, enrolled during active disease.

On this clone itself: Additional DNA sequences in this sample encode the identical CDR3. This chain connects TRBV5-1 to TRBJ1-6; D perhaps matches TRBD1 (5 bases). The germline V gene encodes CDR1 SGHRS and CDR2 YFSETQ. Trimming pared 0 bases from V and 8 bases from J, leaving 6 bases between. CDR3 length: 13 amino acids. The CDR3 reads CASSLGGDSPLHF. DNA for the CDR3: TGCGCCAGCAGCTTGGGGGGGGATTCACCCCTCCACTTT. The whole variable domain, filled in from reference TRBV5-1 and TRBJ1-6, reads KAGVTQTPRYLIKTRGQQVTLSCSPISGHRSVSWYQQTPGQGLQFLFEYFSETQRNKGNFPGRFSGRQFSNSRSEMNVSTLELGDSALYLCASSLGGDSPLHFGNGTRLTVT.

V and J are TRBV7-8 and TRBJ1-4; 9 nucleotides agree with TRBD1. The length of the CDR3 is 14 residues. Per the germline V gene, CDR1 is SGHVS and CDR2 is FQNEAQ. V shed 7 bases and J 6 bases; nucleotides not matched to a gene: 6. This CDR3 is CASTGGQGYEKLFF. CDR3 DNA: TGTGCCAGCACCGGGGGACAGGGATATGAAAAACTGTTTTTT.

This chain links TRBV10-3 with TRBJ2-5; D may be TRBD2 (5 bases). The CDR3 consists of 14 residues. Per germline, CDR1 ENHRY and CDR2 SYGVKD. The germline V and J ends were trimmed by 10 bases and 4 bases, with 19 bases remaining between them. The CDR3 loop reads CATEGEGVGETQYF. The DNA of the CDR3 is TGTGCCACCGAGGGTGAGGGTGTAGGAGAGACCCAGTACTTC.

DNA for the CDR3: TGTGCCAGCAGCCCTAGCGGGGGGTTTGCAGAGACCCAGTACTTC. It is translated as CASSPSGGFAETQYF. The chain employs TRBV7-6 and TRBJ2-5; 11 nucleotides agree with TRBD2. CDR1 is SGHVS, CDR2 FNYEAQ, per germline. The CDR3 loop spans 15 amino acids. V lost 5 bases, J lost 4 bases, and 6 bases stayed unmatched. Filled out from reference TRBV7-6 and TRBJ2-5, the complete variable domain reads GAGVSQSPRYKVTKRGQDVALRCDPISGHVSLYWYRQALGQGPEFLTYFNYEAQQDKSGLPNDRFSAERPEGSISTLTIQRTEQRDSAMYRCASSPSGGFAETQYFGPGTRLLVL.

The chain carries TRBV7-8 and TRBJ1-5, with TRBD1 matching 12 bases. CDR3 length: 19 amino acids. CDR1 and CDR2 from the germline V gene are SGHVS and FQNEAQ. J lost 0 bases, V lost 4 bases, and 10 bases had no gene match. The CDR3 nucleotides are TGTGCCAGCAGCTGGGGACAGGGGGCGGTTTTGGGTAGCAATCAGCCCCAGCATTTT. Protein: CASSWGQGAVLGSNQPQHF.

This clone was observed once. The genes are TRBV7-8 and TRBJ2-3, with D possibly matching TRBD2 (6 bases). V lost 5 bases to trimming and J lost 1 base, with 16 bases between them. Germline V gene sequence: CDR1 SGHVS, CDR2 FQNEAQ. The CDR3 covers 16 residues. CDR3 loop: CASSPTRGSRTDTQYF. The CDR3 nucleotides are TGTGCCAGCAGCCCCACACGGGGGTCGCGCACAGATACGCAGTATTTT.

The rearrangement links TRBV28 to TRBJ1-2; unclear D gene. Germline CDR1 is MDHEN and CDR2 is SYDVKM. V lost 6 bases, J lost 3 bases, and 11 bases lay in between. This CDR3 is 13 amino acids long. CDR3 loop: CASSTPVDYGYTF. The CDR3 DNA reads as TGTGCCAGCAGCACCCCCGTAGACTATGGCTACACCTTC.

This clone was recorded only once. CDR3 sequence (DNA): TGTGCCACCAGTTCAGGGTTTGGCTACACCTTC. Its protein is CATSSGFGYTF. The chain recombines TRBV24-1 with TRBJ1-2; D is possibly TRBD1 (5 bases). CDR1 and CDR2 from the germline V gene are KGHDR and SFDVKD. V was clipped by 6 bases and J by 7 bases, with 8 bases between them. The CDR3 runs to 11 residues.

In nucleotides, the CDR3 is TGTGCCAGCAGGCCCTGGCCCGAGGGCACCGGGGAGCTGTTTTTT. As protein: CASRPWPEGTGELFF. This chain joins TRBV9 and TRBJ2-2; D is possibly TRBD2 (5 bases). Per the germline V gene, CDR1 is SGDLS and CDR2 is YYNGEE. CDR3 length: 15 amino acids. Between the trimmed V and J ends, which lost 5 bases and 4 bases, there was a span of 15 bases.

V usage is TRBV7-8 and J usage is TRBJ2-7; TRBD2 is a possible D gene (5 bases). CDR3 size: 12 residues. Trimming pared 0 bases from V and 12 bases from J, leaving 12 bases between. Germline CDR1 reads SGHVS; CDR2 reads FQNEAQ. The CDR3 reads CASSLAGGKGYF. The DNA for the CDR3 is TGTGCCAGCAGCTTAGCTGGAGGAAAAGGGTACTTC.

The rearrangement links TRBV6-5 to TRBJ1-5; 7 nucleotides line up with TRBD1. After removal of 7 bases from V and 1 base from J, the junction contained 4 bases not matched to a gene. CDR3 length: 14 residues. Germline V gives CDR1 MNHEY, CDR2 SVGAGI. The DNA for the CDR3 is TGTGCCAGCATGAAGGGGGCAAGCAATCAGCCCCAGCATTTT. Protein: CASMKGASNQPQHF.

V and J are TRBV5-1 and TRBJ2-2; a weak D match, TRBD2 (5 bases). Trimming took 4 bases from V and 3 from J, leaving 13 bases between them. The CDR3 runs to 15 residues. Germline CDR1 is SGHRS and CDR2 is YFSETQ. CDR3 loop: CASSREGSDTGELFF. The DNA of the CDR3 is TGCGCCAGCAGCCGGGAAGGGTCAGACACCGGGGAGCTGTTTTTT. Full variable domain (rest looked up from reference TRBV5-1 and TRBJ2-2): KAGVTQTPRYLIKTRGQQVTLSCSPISGHRSVSWYQQTPGQGLQFLFEYFSETQRNKGNFPGRFSGRQFSNSRSEMNVSTLELGDSALYLCASSREGSDTGELFFGEGSRLTVL.

The V gene is TRBV2, the J gene TRBJ1-5; 11 bases are shared with TRBD1. Germline loops: CDR1 SNHLY, CDR2 FYNNEI. V lost 6 bases, J lost 5 bases, and 15 bases stayed unmatched. The CDR3 is 18 amino acids. The CDR3 DNA follows: TGTGCCAGCAGCATTTGGGACAGGGGGATCCTCCTTTATCAGCCCCAGCATTTT. This encodes CASSIWDRGILLYQPQHF.

The chain employs TRBV7-8 and TRBJ2-1; no clear D gene. This CDR3 region has 15 residues. Trimming removed 2 bases at V and 8 bases at J, with 16 bases between. Germline V gene lookup returns CDR1 SGHVS and CDR2 FQNEAQ. The CDR3 region is CASSLMTRDGDEQFF. The CDR3 coding sequence is TGTGCCAGCAGCTTAATGACAAGAGATGGTGATGAGCAGTTCTTC.

The J gene is TRBJ1-2, the V gene TRBV19; TRBD1 aligns across 12 bases. The CDR3 covers 17 residues. The germline gives CDR1 LNHDA, CDR2 SQIVND (reference sequence). Trimming cost V 8 bases and J 4 bases; bases outside gene matches: 14. The CDR3 region has the DNA TGTGCCAGTTACTCCCGGGACAGGGGGCGCGGTGGCTATGGCTACACCTTC. Amino acids: CASYSRDRGRGGYGYTF. Full variable domain (remainder filled in from reference TRBV19 and TRBJ1-2): DGGITQSPKYLFRKEGQNVTLSCEQNLNHDAMYWYRQDPGQGLRLIYYSQIVNDFQKGDIAEGYSVSREKKESFPLTVTSAQKNPTAFYLCASYSRDRGRGGYGYTFGSGTRLTVV.

The chain links TRBV6-5 to TRBJ1-6; 7 bases are a match to TRBD1. The CDR3 totals 15 residues. V lost 5 bases and J lost 7; bases outside the gene matches: 8. In germline, CDR1 is MNHEY, CDR2 SVGAGI. This chain's CDR3 is CASSRQGYPNSPLHF. The CDR3 DNA sequence: TGTGCCAGCAGTCGACAGGGATACCCCAATTCACCCCTCCACTTT.

This chain joins TRBV19 and TRBJ1-3; D uncertain. Germline-derived CDR1 and CDR2 are LNHDA and SQIVND (reference sequence). V lost 6 bases to trimming and J lost 4 bases, with 7 bases between them. The CDR3 length is 12 residues. The CDR3: CASRGGGNTIYF. CDR3 nucleotide sequence: TGTGCCAGTAGGGGAGGAGGAAACACCATATATTTT.

The gene calls are TRBV5-1 and TRBJ2-5, with 10 bases identical to TRBD1. The CDR3 loop spans 15 amino acids. Germline V gene sequence: CDR1 SGHRS, CDR2 YFSETQ. With 4 bases clipped from V and 5 bases from J, the junction kept 8 bases outside the gene matches. The CDR3 coding sequence is TGCGCCAGCAGCCCGGGGACAGGGGATAGGGAGACCCAGTACTTC. Protein product: CASSPGTGDRETQYF.

J is TRBJ1-2 and V is TRBV19, with 10 bases that match TRBD1. From germline, CDR1 is LNHDA and CDR2 SQIVND (reference sequence). Trimming at V came to 0 bases and at J to 7 bases, leaving 2 bases not matched to a gene. This CDR3 comprises 14 residues. CDR3 DNA: TGTGCCAGTAGTATAGAGACAGGGGGCAGTGGCTACACCTTC. It is translated as CASSIETGGSGYTF.

V and J are TRBV6-5 and TRBJ1-1; the match to TRBD1 covers 7 bases. CDR3 size: 14 residues. Germline values: CDR1 MNHEY, CDR2 SVGAGI. J gave up 2 bases and V 5 bases, and 5 bases lay outside the gene matches. The CDR3 sequence: CASSRQGVNTEAFF. DNA of the CDR3: TGTGCCAGCAGTCGACAGGGCGTAAACACTGAAGCTTTCTTT.

V gene TRBV11-3 combines with J gene TRBJ1-2, with TRBD1 identical over 8 bases. Per the germline V gene, CDR1 is SGHNT and CDR2 is YENEEA. There are 12 residues in the CDR3. V was clipped by 6 bases and J by 9 bases; unmatched bases: 6. The chain's CDR3 is CASSWTGTSYTF. DNA of the CDR3: TGTGCCAGCAGTTGGACAGGGACAAGCTACACCTTC. The full variable domain, with the rest looked up from reference TRBV11-3 and TRBJ1-2, is EAGVVQSPRYKIIEKKQPVAFWCNPISGHNTLYWYLQNLGQGPELLIRYENEEAVDDSQLPKDRFSAERLKGVDSTLKIQPAELGDSAVYLCASSWTGTSYTFGSGTRLTVV.

J is TRBJ1-2 and V is TRBV19; 7 nucleotides align to TRBD1. CDR3 length equals 13 residues. CDR1 LNHDA and CDR2 SQIVND come from the germline V gene (reference sequence). Trimming cost V 5 bases and J 4 bases; bases outside gene matches: 4. The CDR3 DNA follows: TGTGCCAGTAGTTCGACAGGGCCCTATGGCTACACCTTC. This gives the protein CASSSTGPYGYTF.

This chain joins TRBV3-1 (or the pseudogene TRBV3-2) and TRBJ1-2, with a weak D call TRBD1 (5 bases). The germline CDR1 and CDR2 sequences are LGHDT and YNNKEL (reference sequence). Trimming took 4 bases from V and 1 from J, leaving 13 bases between them. The CDR3 totals 15 residues. For the CDR3, the DNA is TGTGCCAGCAGCCCCTACGACAGAGATAACTATGGCTACACCTTC. Translation gives CASSPYDRDNYGYTF.

This chain's CDR3 is CASSVTGDGLIGGYTF. CDR3 DNA sequence: TGTGCCAGCAGTGTAACAGGGGATGGCCTAATCGGGGGCTACACCTTC. The chain has TRBV6-4 and TRBJ1-2, with 7 bases identical to TRBD1. Germline values: CDR1 MRHNA, CDR2 SNTAGT. Losses at the gene ends were 4 bases for V and 8 bases for J; bases not matched to a gene: 16. CDR3 size: 16 residues.

This rearrangement joins TRBV29-1 to TRBJ2-1; no definite D call. From germline, CDR1 is SQVTM and CDR2 ANQGSEA. This CDR3 has 12 residues. V was cut by 4 bases and J by 3 bases, with 7 bases left in between. The DNA for the CDR3 is TGCAGCGTTGTAATTTTCTACAATGAGCAGTTCTTC. It encodes CSVVIFYNEQFF.

This sequence joins TRBV19 and TRBJ1-2; D is unresolved. Germline assignment: CDR1 LNHDA and CDR2 SQIVND (reference sequence). V gave up 5 bases and J gave up 5 bases, with 12 bases separating them. CDR3 length: 13 residues. CDR3 nucleotides: TGTGCCAGTAGTCCCACCCCGGGGTATGGCTACACCTTC. As protein: CASSPTPGYGYTF. The whole variable domain, remainder taken from reference TRBV19 and TRBJ1-2, is DGGITQSPKYLFRKEGQNVTLSCEQNLNHDAMYWYRQDPGQGLRLIYYSQIVNDFQKGDIAEGYSVSREKKESFPLTVTSAQKNPTAFYLCASSPTPGYGYTFGSGTRLTVV.

V gene TRBV4-2 combines with J gene TRBJ2-1, with a possible D match to TRBD2 (6 bases). The V and J ends lost 0 bases and 11 bases respectively, with 23 bases between them. The CDR3 spans 17 residues. Germline loops: CDR1 LGHNA, CDR2 YNFKEQ. CDR3 DNA: TGTGCCAGCAGCCAAGAGTCGGTGCCGGGCGTCGGGAGTAAGCAGTTCTTC. This gives the protein CASSQESVPGVGSKQFF.